This T cell receptor beta chain was recovered during a study of early T cells in non-severe SARS-CoV-2 infection. Germline CDR1 reads LGHDT; CDR2 reads YNNKEL (reference sequence). Trimming took off 3 bases at V and 3 bases at J, with 11 bases between the two ends. This CDR3 has 14 residues. MiXCR, run by TCRdb on the 5' RACE reads, gives a single entry per CDR3 protein. The data contain roughly 45,000 distinct CDR3 sequences, 6.2% of them seen just once; the ten biggest clones take up around 7%. This clonotype was seen repeatedly, ten times or more. This sequence joins TRBV3-1 and TRBJ1-2; D remains unclear. The clonotype comes from an adult who was a healthcare worker with PCR-confirmed SARS-CoV-2 infection or an uninfected control (not recorded which). Sequences were derived from whole blood, sampled at baseline. The CDR3 bases are TGTGCCAGCAGCCAGAAAAACAGATACTATGGCTACACCTTC. The encoded protein is CASSQKNRYYGYTF.